This T cell receptor (beta chain) comes out of a study of shared clonotypes between healthy human individuals. Concerning this clone: Its cognate antigen is unknown.

A CD45RA-negative memory subset and a CD45RA+ naive subset were separated from the CD4+ cells. Study conclusions and caveats: Donors were few, which limited the genetic and exposure-history diversity represented.

About 33,000 T cell genomes (about 210 ng DNA) went into each sorted-subset replicate. The repertoire was sequenced with immunoSEQ multiplex PCR; TCRdb's copy has only in-frame clones and lacks some. In the table there are about 680,000 clones, approximately 73% of which are singletons. Per the germline V gene, CDR1 is MDHEN and CDR2 is SYDVKM. Trimming shortened V by 4 bases and J by 8 bases, and 9 bases separated the two germline ends. This CDR3 contains 12 residues. The rearrangement joins TRBV28 to TRBJ1-5; D gene unclear. The clonotype was recovered from a woman in her twenties or thirties in good health. Sequencing used memory CD4+ T cells sorted from blood. Noted subset: CD45RA-negative fraction. Here the CDR3 reads CASSYNLKPQHF. The CDR3 DNA reads TGTGCCAGCAGTTACAACCTTAAGCCCCAGCATTTT.